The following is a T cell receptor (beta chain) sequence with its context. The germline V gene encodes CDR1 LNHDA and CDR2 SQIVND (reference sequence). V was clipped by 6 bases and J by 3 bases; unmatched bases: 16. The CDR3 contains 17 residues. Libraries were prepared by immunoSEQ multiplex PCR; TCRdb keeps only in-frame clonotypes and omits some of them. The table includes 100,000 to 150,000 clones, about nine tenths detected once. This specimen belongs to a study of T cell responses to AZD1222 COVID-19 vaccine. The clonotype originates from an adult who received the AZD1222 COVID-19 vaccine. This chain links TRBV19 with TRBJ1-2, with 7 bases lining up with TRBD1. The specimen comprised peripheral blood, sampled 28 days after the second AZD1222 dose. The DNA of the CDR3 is TGTGCCAGTAGGCCAAGACTGACAGGGTTTAAGGACTATGGCTACACCTTC. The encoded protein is CASRPRLTGFKDYGYTF.